The 16 T cell receptor beta chains in this list originate from one sample, sequenced in a study of T cells in localized non-small cell lung cancer (dated by TCRdb to 2020 to 2021). The library was made by the immunoSEQ multiplex PCR assay. Entries here come from immuneACCESS through TCRdb and include only in-frame sequences with V and J called. Some clones fail to appear in such tables; in the studies checked, an unresolved V gene covers under half of the shortfall, and the cause of the remainder is unknown. This sample holds around 26,000 clones; around 90% were observed only once. 4% to 4.5% of the sample is held by the ten biggest clonotypes. Sequencing used peripheral blood, obtained before any cancer treatment. Receptor source: a female donor over 55 with stage II squamous cell lung carcinoma.

The chain uses TRBV11-3 and TRBJ2-2, with D possibly called TRBD1 or TRBD2 (6 bases each). V was shortened by 8 bases and J by 1 base, with 8 bases between the two germline ends. Germline values: CDR1 SGHNT, CDR2 YENEEA. The CDR3 consists of 13 residues. CDR3: CASGGQNTGELFF. CDR3 nucleotide sequence: TGTGCCAGCGGGGGGCAGAACACCGGGGAGCTGTTTTTT.

The chain recombines TRBV4-2 with TRBJ1-1; 9 positions match TRBD1. With 4 bases clipped from V and 5 bases from J, the junction kept 20 bases outside the gene matches. There are 19 residues in the CDR3. The germline V gene encodes CDR1 LGHNA and CDR2 YNFKEQ. The CDR3, as DNA: TGTGCCAGCAGCCCGATTCTAAGGACAGGGGCCGCGGGTTGGACTGAAGCTTTCTTT. Amino acid sequence: CASSPILRTGAAGWTEAFF.

This clone was observed once. The chain uses TRBV11-2 and TRBJ2-3, with unresolved D. The V end lost 5 bases, the J end lost 3 bases, and 15 bases lay between the germline ends. Germline V CDR1 and CDR2: SGHAT, FQNNGV. This CDR3 has 15 amino acids. The CDR3 sequence is CASSLLASRTDTQYF. CDR3 in DNA: TGTGCCAGCAGCCTGTTGGCTAGTCGAACAGATACGCAGTATTTT.

CDR3 DNA: TGTGCCAGCATCGACACTGGGGCCAACGTCCTGACTTTC. Its protein product is CASIDTGANVLTF. V usage is TRBV28 and J usage is TRBJ2-6; D gene ambiguous. Trimming cost V 7 bases and J 2 bases, with 6 bases left between them. The CDR3 extends over 13 amino acids. Germline V lookup: CDR1 MDHEN, CDR2 SYDVKM.

The V gene is TRBV19, the J gene TRBJ1-1, with 8 bases identical to TRBD1. This CDR3 is built from 13 residues. Germline V gene lookup returns CDR1 LNHDA and CDR2 SQIVND (reference sequence). The V and J ends lost 5 bases and 4 bases, in that order; junction bases with no gene match: 3. The CDR3 DNA sequence: TGTGCCAGTAGTCCGACAGGGGTCACTGAAGCTTTCTTT. It yields the protein CASSPTGVTEAFF.

By share, this clone ranks as hyperexpanded. The V and J genes are TRBV7-9 and TRBJ1-5; D gene unclear. The CDR3 length is 14 residues. Germline V CDR1 and CDR2: SEHNR, FQNEAQ (reference sequence). V was pared by 5 bases and J by 11 bases, with 19 bases between. The CDR3 DNA is TGTGCCAGCAGCCCACCAACGGGTGAGGTGACCCAGCATTTT. The encoded protein is CASSPPTGEVTQHF.

CDR3 loop: CATSRDNIYGYTF. As DNA, the CDR3 is TGCGCCACGTCCCGGGACAACATCTATGGCTACACCTTC. This chain links TRBV10-2 with TRBJ1-2; D perhaps matches TRBD1 (6 bases). The CDR3 spans 13 residues. V was shortened by 10 bases and J by 4 bases, with 16 bases between the two germline ends. CDR1 and CDR2 (germline): WSHSY, SAAADI.

V usage is TRBV30 and J usage is TRBJ2-2; the D is unclear. This CDR3 region has 14 residues. V lost 3 bases, J lost 0 bases, and 8 bases lay in between. Germline CDR1 reads GTSNPN; CDR2 reads SVGIG (reference sequence). The CDR3 nucleotides are TGTGCCTGGAGGGCAGCCTCGAACACCGGGGAGCTGTTTTTT. It translates to CAWRAASNTGELFF.

The V and J genes are TRBV2 and TRBJ2-1, with TRBD2 matching over 13 bases. V lost 5 bases to trimming and J lost 3 bases; unmatched junction nucleotides: 16. The germline V gene encodes CDR1 SNHLY and CDR2 FYNNEI. The CDR3 runs to 20 residues. The CDR3, as DNA: TGTGCCAGCAGTAAGAACCCCAGGACTAGCGGGAGTGGGGTCTACAATGAGCAGTTCTTC. Amino acids: CASSKNPRTSGSGVYNEQFF.

The genes are TRBV4-2 and TRBJ1-6, with D perhaps matching TRBD1 (5 bases). There are 19 residues in the CDR3. The germline V gene encodes CDR1 LGHNA and CDR2 YNFKEQ. The V and J ends lost 0 bases and 0 bases respectively, with 15 bases between them. The CDR3, as DNA: TGTGCCAGCAGCCAAGATGGGTATGCAGGGAGCTCCTATAATTCACCCCTCCACTTT. Residues: CASSQDGYAGSSYNSPLHF.

The V gene is TRBV18, the J gene TRBJ2-5, with D possibly being TRBD2 (6 bases). Germline-derived CDR1 and CDR2 are KGHSH and LQKENI. The ends were cut back, 1 base at V and 1 base at J, with 10 bases in the middle. The CDR3 consists of 15 residues. The CDR3 nucleotides read TGTGCCAGCTCACCACTAGCGGCATCCCAAGAGACCCAGTACTTC. It yields the protein CASSPLAASQETQYF.

The chain has TRBV10-3 and TRBJ2-7; D may be TRBD2 (6 bases). The germline V and J ends were trimmed by 0 bases and 3 bases, with 21 bases remaining between them. This CDR3 is 18 amino acids long. CDR1 and CDR2 (germline): ENHRY, SYGVKD. The CDR3 spells CAISESSLGLAYSYEQYF. For the CDR3, the DNA is TGTGCCATCAGTGAGTCATCATTGGGGCTAGCGTATAGCTACGAGCAGTACTTC.

The chain has TRBV4-2 and TRBJ2-7, with 8 bases fitting TRBD2. There are 14 residues in the CDR3. Germline V lookup: CDR1 LGHNA, CDR2 YNFKEQ. The V and J ends lost 1 base and 4 bases, in that order; junction bases with no gene match: 3. The CDR3: CASSQVTSGYEQYF. The CDR3 DNA is TGTGCCAGCAGCCAAGTAACTAGCGGATACGAGCAGTACTTC.

This sequence joins TRBV5-6 and TRBJ1-6; D possibly corresponds to TRBD1 (5 bases). This CDR3 region has 15 residues. V dropped 0 bases and J dropped 7 bases, with 11 bases sitting between them. Germline V lookup: CDR1 SGHDT, CDR2 YYEEEE. In nucleotides, the CDR3 is TGTGCCAGCAGCTTGGTTGGGGCCCAGAATTCACCCCTCCACTTT. It encodes CASSLVGAQNSPLHF.

V is TRBV2 and J is TRBJ2-2; TRBD2 matches 11 bases. The junction had 8 bases not matched to a gene; V was cut back by 8 bases and J by 6 bases. This CDR3 is 15 amino acids long. The germline V gene has CDR1 SNHLY and CDR2 FYNNEI. The CDR3 region has the DNA TGTGCCAGCCGCCTGACTAGCGGGGTTTCCGGGGAGCTGTTTTTT. It codes for CASRLTSGVSGELFF.

The chain combines TRBV4-2 with TRBJ1-3; 10 positions match TRBD1. CDR3 length: 16 residues. J gave up 11 bases and V 2 bases, and 12 bases lay outside the gene matches. The germline V gene encodes CDR1 LGHNA and CDR2 YNFKEQ. The CDR3 spells CASSQNTDRGQVAIYF. Written as DNA, the CDR3 is TGTGCCAGCAGCCAAAATACAGACAGGGGGCAAGTTGCCATATATTTT.